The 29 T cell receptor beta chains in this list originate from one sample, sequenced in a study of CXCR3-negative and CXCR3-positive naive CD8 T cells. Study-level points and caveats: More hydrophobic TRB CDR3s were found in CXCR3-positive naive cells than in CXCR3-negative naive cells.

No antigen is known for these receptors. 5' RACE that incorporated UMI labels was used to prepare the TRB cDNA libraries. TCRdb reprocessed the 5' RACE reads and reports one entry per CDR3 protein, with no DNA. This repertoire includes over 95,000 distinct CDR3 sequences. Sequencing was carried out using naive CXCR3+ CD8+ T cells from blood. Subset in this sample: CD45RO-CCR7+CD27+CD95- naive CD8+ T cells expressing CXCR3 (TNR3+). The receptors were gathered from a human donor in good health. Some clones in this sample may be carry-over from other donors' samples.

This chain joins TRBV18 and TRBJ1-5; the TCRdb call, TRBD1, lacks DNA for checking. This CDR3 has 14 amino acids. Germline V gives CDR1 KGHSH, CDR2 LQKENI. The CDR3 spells CASSRTGEYQPQHF.

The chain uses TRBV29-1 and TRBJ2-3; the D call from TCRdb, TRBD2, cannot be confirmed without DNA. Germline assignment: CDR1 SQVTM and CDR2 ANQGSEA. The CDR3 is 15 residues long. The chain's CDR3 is CSVGLAGASTDTQYF.

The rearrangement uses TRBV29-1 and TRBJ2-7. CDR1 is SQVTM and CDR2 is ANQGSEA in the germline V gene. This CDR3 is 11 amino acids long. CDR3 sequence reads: CSVEALYEQYF.

The CDR3 protein is CASSLTGASTDTQYF. The genes are TRBV7-6 and TRBJ2-3; TCRdb's assignment of TRBD1 cannot be checked, as there is no DNA. Germline V lookup: CDR1 SGHVS, CDR2 FNYEAQ. The CDR3 is 15 amino acids.

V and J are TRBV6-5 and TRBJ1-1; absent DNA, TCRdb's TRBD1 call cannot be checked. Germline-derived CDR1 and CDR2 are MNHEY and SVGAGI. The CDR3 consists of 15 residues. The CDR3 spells CASSLPTGENTEAFF.

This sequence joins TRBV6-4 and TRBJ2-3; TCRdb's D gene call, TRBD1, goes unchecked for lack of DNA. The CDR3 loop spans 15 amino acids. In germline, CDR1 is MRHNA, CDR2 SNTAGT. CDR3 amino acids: CASRARPGASDTQYF.

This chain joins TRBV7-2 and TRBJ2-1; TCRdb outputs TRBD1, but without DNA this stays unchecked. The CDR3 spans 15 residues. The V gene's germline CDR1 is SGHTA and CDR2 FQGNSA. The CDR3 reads CASSSLLGGWAEQFF.

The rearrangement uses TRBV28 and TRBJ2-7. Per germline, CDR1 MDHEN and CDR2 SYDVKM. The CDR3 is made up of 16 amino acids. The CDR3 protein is CASSSRNRYPRYEQYF.

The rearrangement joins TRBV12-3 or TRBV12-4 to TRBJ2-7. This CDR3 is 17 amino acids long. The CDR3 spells CASSLAFGQGSSYEQYF.

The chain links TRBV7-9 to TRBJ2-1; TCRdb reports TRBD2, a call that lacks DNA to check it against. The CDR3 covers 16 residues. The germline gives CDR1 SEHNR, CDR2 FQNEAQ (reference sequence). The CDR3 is CASSLFEREGSYEQFF.

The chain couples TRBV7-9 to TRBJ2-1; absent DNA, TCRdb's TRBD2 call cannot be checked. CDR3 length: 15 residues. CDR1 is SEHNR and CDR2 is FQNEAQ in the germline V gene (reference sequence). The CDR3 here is CASSFGLAGHNEQFF.

The CDR3 is CASSRDGSSYEQYF. The genes are TRBV19 and TRBJ2-7; no DNA is available, so the TRBD1 call from TCRdb remains unchecked. CDR1 is LNHDA, CDR2 SQIVND, per germline (reference sequence). The CDR3 spans 14 residues.

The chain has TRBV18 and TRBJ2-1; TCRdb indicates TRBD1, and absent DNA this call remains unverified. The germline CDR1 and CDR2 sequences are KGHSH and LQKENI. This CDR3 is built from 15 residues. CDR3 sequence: CASSPPPGEGNEQFF.

The CDR3: CASSLLPDREETQYF. The chain carries TRBV27 and TRBJ2-5; TCRdb indicates TRBD1, and absent DNA this call remains unverified. Per germline, CDR1 MNHEY and CDR2 SMNVEV (reference sequence). This CDR3 spans 15 amino acids.

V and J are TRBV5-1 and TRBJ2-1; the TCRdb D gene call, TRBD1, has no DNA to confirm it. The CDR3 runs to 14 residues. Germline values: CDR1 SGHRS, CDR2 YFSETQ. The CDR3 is CASSLGKGGGEQFF.

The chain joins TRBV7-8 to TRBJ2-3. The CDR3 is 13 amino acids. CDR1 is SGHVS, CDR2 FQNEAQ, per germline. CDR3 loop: CASSDQITDTQYF.

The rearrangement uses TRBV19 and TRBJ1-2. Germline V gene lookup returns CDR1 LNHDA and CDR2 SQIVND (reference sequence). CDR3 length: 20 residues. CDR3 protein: CASSITSRGLQTRDPYGYTF. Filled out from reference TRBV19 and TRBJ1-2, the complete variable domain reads DGGITQSPKYLFRKEGQNVTLSCEQNLNHDAMYWYRQDPGQGLRLIYYSQIVNDFQKGDIAEGYSVSREKKESFPLTVTSAQKNPTAFYLCASSITSRGLQTRDPYGYTFGSGTRLTVV.

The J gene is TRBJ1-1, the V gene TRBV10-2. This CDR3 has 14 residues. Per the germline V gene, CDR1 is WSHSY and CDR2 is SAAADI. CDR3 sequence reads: CASSESTRNTEAFF.

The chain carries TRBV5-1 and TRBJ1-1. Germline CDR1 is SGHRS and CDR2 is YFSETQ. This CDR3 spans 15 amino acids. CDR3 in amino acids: CASSLAGVMNTEAFF.

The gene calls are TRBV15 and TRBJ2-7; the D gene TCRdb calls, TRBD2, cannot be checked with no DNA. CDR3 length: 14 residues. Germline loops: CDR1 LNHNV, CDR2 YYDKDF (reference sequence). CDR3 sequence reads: CATSRGTSMGEQYF.

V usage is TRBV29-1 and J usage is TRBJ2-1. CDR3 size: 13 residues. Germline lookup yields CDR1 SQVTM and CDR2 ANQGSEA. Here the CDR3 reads CSAVSDGDNEQFF.

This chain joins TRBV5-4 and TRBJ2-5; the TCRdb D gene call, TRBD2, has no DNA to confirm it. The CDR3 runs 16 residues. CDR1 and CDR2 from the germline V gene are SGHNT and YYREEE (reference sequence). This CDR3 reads CASSPSPAGSAKTQYF.

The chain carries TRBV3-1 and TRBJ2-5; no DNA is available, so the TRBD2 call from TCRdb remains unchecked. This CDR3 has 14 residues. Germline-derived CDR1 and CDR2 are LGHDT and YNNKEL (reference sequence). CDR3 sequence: CASSSGRFQETQYF.

The CDR3 loop reads CSARTELAGGPVRNIQYF. The rearrangement links TRBV20-1 to TRBJ2-4; TCRdb's D gene call, TRBD2, goes unchecked for lack of DNA. Germline V gene data show CDR1 as DFQATT and CDR2 as SNEGSKA (reference sequence). The CDR3 has 18 residues.

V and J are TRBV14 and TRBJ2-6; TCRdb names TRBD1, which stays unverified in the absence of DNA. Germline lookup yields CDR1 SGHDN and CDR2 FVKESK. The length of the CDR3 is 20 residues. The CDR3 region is CASSRTRQGSIFSGANVLTF.

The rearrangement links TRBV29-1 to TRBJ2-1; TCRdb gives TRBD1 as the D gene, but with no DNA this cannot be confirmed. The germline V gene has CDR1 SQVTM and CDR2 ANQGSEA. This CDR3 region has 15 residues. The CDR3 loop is CSVETGQGAPNEQFF.

The CDR3 reads CASSFRGTGSFGEQYF. J is TRBJ2-7 and V is TRBV7-2; TCRdb indicates TRBD1, and absent DNA this call remains unverified. The V gene's germline CDR1 is SGHTA and CDR2 FQGNSA. This CDR3 has 16 amino acids.

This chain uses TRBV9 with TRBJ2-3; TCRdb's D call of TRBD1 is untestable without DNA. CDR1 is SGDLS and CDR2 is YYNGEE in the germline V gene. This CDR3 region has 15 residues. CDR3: CASSVAGQITDTQYF.

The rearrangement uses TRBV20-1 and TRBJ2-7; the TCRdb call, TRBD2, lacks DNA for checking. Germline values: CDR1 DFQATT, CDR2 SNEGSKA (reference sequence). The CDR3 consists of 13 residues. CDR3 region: CSASLGGSYEQYF.